These 10 T cell receptor beta chains were all obtained from the same sample, sequenced in a study of T cell responses to AZD1222 COVID-19 vaccine. Clones were sequenced by immunoSEQ multiplex PCR, and TCRdb holds only the in-frame ones, with some missing. The sample comprises over 100,000 clones, roughly nine tenths of which are singletons, and roughly 2.3% rests with the top ten. The sequencing used peripheral blood, collected on day 0 of AZD1222 vaccination. The receptors stem from an adult in good health.

This clone was recorded once. The gene calls are TRBV28 and TRBJ1-5; 7 bases are shared with TRBD1. Germline lookup yields CDR1 MDHEN and CDR2 SYDVKM. J gave up 0 bases and V 5 bases, and 19 bases lay outside the gene matches. This CDR3 has 20 residues. CDR3 amino acids: CASSLSLTGSSVLSNQPQHF. DNA for the CDR3: TGTGCCAGCAGTCTTAGTCTGACAGGGTCGAGTGTGCTTAGCAATCAGCCCCAGCATTTT.

The rearrangement links TRBV5-1 to TRBJ2-7, with 9 bases matching TRBD1. The CDR3 is made up of 15 amino acids. Germline trimming cut 4 bases from V and 3 bases from J; bases unmatched to any gene: 8. In germline, CDR1 is SGHRS, CDR2 YFSETQ. The CDR3 loop is CASSTGQGSHYEQYF. The CDR3, as DNA: TGCGCCAGCAGCACCGGACAGGGGAGCCACTACGAGCAGTACTTC.

This clone has more than one count but fewer than ten. This chain uses TRBV7-8 with TRBJ1-3; D is possibly TRBD1 (5 bases). The V gene lost 2 bases and the J gene lost 4 bases, with 18 bases spanning the gap. CDR3 length: 17 residues. In germline, CDR1 is SGHVS, CDR2 FQNEAQ. The CDR3 nucleotides read TGTGCCAGCAGCTTACTCGCCGGGACTCTTCCAGGAAACACCATATATTTT. This encodes CASSLLAGTLPGNTIYF. The full variable domain, in which reference TRBV7-8 and TRBJ1-3 provide the parts outside the CDR3, is GAGVSQSPRYKVAKRGQDVALRCDPISGHVSLFWYQQALGQGPEFLTYFQNEAQLDKSGLPSDRFFAERPEGSVSTLKIQRTQQEDSAVYLCASSLLAGTLPGNTIYFGEGSWLTVV.

The CDR3: CASSFSGGGSYYEQYF. CDR3 DNA sequence: TGTGCCAGCAGCTTTAGCGGGGGCGGGAGTTACTACGAGCAGTACTTC. The rearrangement uses TRBV11-2 and TRBJ2-7; 9 nucleotides line up with TRBD2. The CDR3 loop spans 16 amino acids. V lost 3 bases and J lost 3; bases outside the gene matches: 9. Germline V gene data show CDR1 as SGHAT and CDR2 as FQNNGV.

V gene TRBV6-5 combines with J gene TRBJ1-1; D gene unclear. Per germline, CDR1 MNHEY and CDR2 SVGAGI. There are 12 residues in the CDR3. V shed 6 bases and J shed 13 bases, with 18 bases lying between them. The DNA for the CDR3 is TGTGCCAGCAGAGATGGGTCGCCCTCGGGTTTCTTT. It yields the protein CASRDGSPSGFF.

The J gene is TRBJ1-2, the V gene TRBV7-2; 7 bases line up with TRBD1. The length of the CDR3 is 15 residues. V dropped 0 bases and J dropped 4; count of bases not matched to a gene: 5. The germline V gene encodes CDR1 SGHTA and CDR2 FQGNSA. Written as DNA, the CDR3 is TGTGCCAGCAGCTTAGCGCCAGGGGGGGGCTATGGCTACACCTTC. The encoded protein is CASSLAPGGGYGYTF. Drawing the rest from reference TRBV7-2 and TRBJ1-2, the complete variable domain is GAGVSQSPSNKVTEKGKDVELRCDPISGHTALYWYRQSLGQGLEFLIYFQGNSAPDKSGLPSDRFSAERTGGSVSTLTIQRTQQEDSAVYLCASSLAPGGGYGYTFGSGTRLTVV.

The rearrangement joins TRBV28 to TRBJ1-3; a weak D match, TRBD1 (5 bases). Per the germline V gene, CDR1 is MDHEN and CDR2 is SYDVKM. This CDR3 has 16 residues. Trimming pared 6 bases from V and 0 bases from J, leaving 15 bases between. DNA of the CDR3: TGTGCCAGCAGCCCCGTAGGGGATAGCTCTGGAAACACCATATATTTT. Its translation: CASSPVGDSSGNTIYF.

This chain joins TRBV5-4 and TRBJ2-5, with D unclear. Trimming took off 1 base at V and 3 bases at J, with 7 bases between the two ends. CDR1 is SGHNT and CDR2 is YYREEE in the germline V gene (reference sequence). The CDR3 has 13 amino acids. The CDR3 reads CASSLYHEETQYF. DNA for the CDR3: TGTGCCAGCAGCTTGTACCACGAAGAGACCCAGTACTTC.

The V and J genes are TRBV27 and TRBJ1-6; 7 positions match TRBD1. The germline V gene has CDR1 MNHEY and CDR2 SMNVEV (reference sequence). The CDR3 has 16 residues. After removal of 3 bases from V and 10 bases from J, the junction contained 12 bases not matched to a gene. The CDR3 DNA sequence: TGTGCCAGCAGTTTTCAGCGAGGGGGCGCAAGATCACCCCTCCACTTT. Translating it yields CASSFQRGGARSPLHF.

The V and J genes are TRBV18 and TRBJ2-1; no clear D gene. This CDR3 spans 13 amino acids. From germline, CDR1 is KGHSH and CDR2 LQKENI. Trimming took off 1 base at V and 6 bases at J, with 7 bases between the two ends. CDR3 DNA sequence: TGTGCCAGCTCACCACAAAGGCTCAATGAGCAGTTCTTC. Its translation is CASSPQRLNEQFF.